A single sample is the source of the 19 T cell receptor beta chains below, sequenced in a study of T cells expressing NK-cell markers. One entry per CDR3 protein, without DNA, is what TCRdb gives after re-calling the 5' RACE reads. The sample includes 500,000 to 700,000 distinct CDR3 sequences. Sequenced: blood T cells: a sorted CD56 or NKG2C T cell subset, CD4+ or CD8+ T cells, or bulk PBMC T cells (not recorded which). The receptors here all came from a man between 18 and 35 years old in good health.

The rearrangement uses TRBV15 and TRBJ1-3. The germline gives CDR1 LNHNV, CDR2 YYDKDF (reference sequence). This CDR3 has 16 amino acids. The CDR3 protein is CATSRGYAQPGNTIYF.

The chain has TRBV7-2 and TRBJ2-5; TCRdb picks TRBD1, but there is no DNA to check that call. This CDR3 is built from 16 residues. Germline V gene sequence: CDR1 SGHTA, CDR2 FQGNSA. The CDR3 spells CASSPGQGEYQETQYF. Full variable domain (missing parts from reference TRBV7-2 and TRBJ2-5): GAGVSQSPSNKVTEKGKDVELRCDPISGHTALYWYRQSLGQGLEFLIYFQGNSAPDKSGLPSDRFSAERTGGSVSTLTIQRTQQEDSAVYLCASSPGQGEYQETQYFGPGTRLLVL.

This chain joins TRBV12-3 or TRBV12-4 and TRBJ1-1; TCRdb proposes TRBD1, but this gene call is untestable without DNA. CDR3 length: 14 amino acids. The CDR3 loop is CAGKSGVVNTEAFF.

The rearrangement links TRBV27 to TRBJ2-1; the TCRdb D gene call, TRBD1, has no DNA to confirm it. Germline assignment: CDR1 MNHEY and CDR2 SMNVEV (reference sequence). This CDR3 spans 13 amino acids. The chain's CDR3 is CASSPWGYNEQFF.

CDR3 loop: CASSLLPYDEQFF. The rearrangement uses TRBV7-3 and TRBJ2-1. This CDR3 comprises 13 residues. Germline V lookup: CDR1 SGHTA, CDR2 FQGTGA. Together with reference TRBV7-3 and TRBJ2-1, the CDR3 gives the full variable domain: GAGVSQTPSNKVTEKGKYVELRCDPISGHTALYWYRQSLGQGPEFLIYFQGTGAADDSGLPNDRFFAVRPEGSVSTLKIQRTERGDSAVYLCASSLLPYDEQFFGPGTRLTVL.

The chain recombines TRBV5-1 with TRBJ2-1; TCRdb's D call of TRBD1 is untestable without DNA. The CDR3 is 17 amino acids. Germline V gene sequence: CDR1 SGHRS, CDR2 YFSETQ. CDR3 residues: CASSLAKGTDHYNEQFF.

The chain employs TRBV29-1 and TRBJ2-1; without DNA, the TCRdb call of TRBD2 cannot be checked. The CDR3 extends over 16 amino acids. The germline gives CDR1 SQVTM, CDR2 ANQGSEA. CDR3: CSVEEWSSGPYNEQFF.

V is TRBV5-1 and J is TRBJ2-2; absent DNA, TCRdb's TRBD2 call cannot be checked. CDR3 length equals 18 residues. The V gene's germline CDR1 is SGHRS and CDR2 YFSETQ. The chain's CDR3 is CASSLMTSGRAGGGELFF.

CDR3 region: CASSPGGGLGDQPQHF. The J gene is TRBJ1-5, the V gene TRBV7-9. The germline CDR1 and CDR2 sequences are SEHNR and FQNEAQ (reference sequence). This CDR3 has 16 residues. The entire variable domain, with the rest obtained from reference TRBV7-9 and TRBJ1-5, is as follows: DTGVSQNPRHKITKRGQNVTFRCDPISEHNRLYWYRQTLGQGPEFLTYFQNEAQLEKSRLLSDRFSAERPKGSFSTLEIQRTEQGDSAMYLCASSPGGGLGDQPQHFGDGTRLSIL.

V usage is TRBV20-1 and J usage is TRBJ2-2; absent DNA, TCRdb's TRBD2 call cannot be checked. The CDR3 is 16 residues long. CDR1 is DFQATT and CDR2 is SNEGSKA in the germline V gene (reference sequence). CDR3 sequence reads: CSARVSGRKGTGELFF.

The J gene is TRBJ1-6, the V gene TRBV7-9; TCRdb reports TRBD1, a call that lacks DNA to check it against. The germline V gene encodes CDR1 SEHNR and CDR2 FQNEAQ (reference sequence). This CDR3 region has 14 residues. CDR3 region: CASSPTGGWSPLHF. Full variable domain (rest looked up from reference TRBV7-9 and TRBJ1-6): DTGVSQNPRHKITKRGQNVTFRCDPISEHNRLYWYRQTLGQGPEFLTYFQNEAQLEKSRLLSDRFSAERPKGSFSTLEIQRTEQGDSAMYLCASSPTGGWSPLHFGNGTRLTVT.

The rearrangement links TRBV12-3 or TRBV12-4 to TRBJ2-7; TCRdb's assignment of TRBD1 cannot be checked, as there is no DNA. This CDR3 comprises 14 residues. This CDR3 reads CASSLAGGSGEQYF.

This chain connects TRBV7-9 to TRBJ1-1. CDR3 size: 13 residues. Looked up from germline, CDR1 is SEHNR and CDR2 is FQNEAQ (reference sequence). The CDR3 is CASSSGMAPEAFF.

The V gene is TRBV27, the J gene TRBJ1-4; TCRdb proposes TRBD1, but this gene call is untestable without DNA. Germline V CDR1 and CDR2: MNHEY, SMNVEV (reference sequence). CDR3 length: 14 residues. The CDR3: CASSLGAGREKLFF.

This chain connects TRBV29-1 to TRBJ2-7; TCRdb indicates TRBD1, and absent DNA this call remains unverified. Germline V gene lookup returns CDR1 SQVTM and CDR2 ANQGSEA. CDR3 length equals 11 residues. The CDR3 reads CSVLSSGEQYF.

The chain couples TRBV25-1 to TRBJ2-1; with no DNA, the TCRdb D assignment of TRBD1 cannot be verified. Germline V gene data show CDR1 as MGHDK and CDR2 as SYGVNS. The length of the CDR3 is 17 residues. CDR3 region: CASKWGKGIRFYNEQFF.

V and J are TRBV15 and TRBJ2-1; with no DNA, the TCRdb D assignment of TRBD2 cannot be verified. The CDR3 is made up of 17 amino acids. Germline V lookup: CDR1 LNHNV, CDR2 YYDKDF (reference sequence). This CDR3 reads CATSGGLAGGPYNEQFF.

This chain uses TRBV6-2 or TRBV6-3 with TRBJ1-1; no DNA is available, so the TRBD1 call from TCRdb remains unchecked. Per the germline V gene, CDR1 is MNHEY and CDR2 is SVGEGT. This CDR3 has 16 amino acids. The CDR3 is CASSLHGTGADTEAFF.

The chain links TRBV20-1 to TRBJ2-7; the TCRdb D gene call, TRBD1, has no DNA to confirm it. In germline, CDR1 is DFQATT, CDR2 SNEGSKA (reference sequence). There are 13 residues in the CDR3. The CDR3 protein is CSASSQGASEQYF.